One and the same sample provided the 28 T cell receptor beta chains below, sequenced in a study of beta chain features in type 1 diabetes. cDNA synthesis used the whole RNA isolate, giving expressed TCRB sequences. Using immunoSEQ multiplex PCR, the repertoire was profiled, and TCRdb retains in-frame clones only, with some absent. The repertoire holds 450,000 to 600,000 clones, with 30% as singletons. Sequencing used naive CD4+ T cells from blood. The origin of the receptors is a man between 18 and 29 years old in good health.

This clone was found a few times. The gene calls are TRBV7-2 and TRBJ2-3; the D is unclear. The CDR3 has 15 amino acids. Trimming removed 5 bases from V and 0 bases from J, with 12 bases in between. Germline V lookup: CDR1 SGHTA, CDR2 FQGNSA. The CDR3 loop is CASSEGTYSTDTQYF. The CDR3, as DNA: TGTGCCAGCAGCGAAGGCACCTACAGCACAGATACGCAGTATTTT.

This sequence joins TRBV6-5 and TRBJ2-1, with 9 bases fitting TRBD2. CDR3 length: 15 amino acids. J was trimmed by 4 bases and V by 6 bases; bases with no gene match: 7. CDR1 and CDR2 from the germline V gene are MNHEY and SVGAGI. The CDR3 nucleotides are TGTGCCAGCAGGCGGGGTCTAGCGGGGTACAATGAGCAGTTCTTC. This translates into CASRRGLAGYNEQFF.

This clone was counted only a few times. Germline is not matched at one junction end, which may reflect a read error. V gene TRBV7-9 combines with J gene TRBJ2-3; D gene unclear. The germline gives CDR1 SEHNR, CDR2 FQNEAQ (reference sequence). This CDR3 is 9 amino acids long. The CDR3 protein is CASTDTQYF. CDR3 nucleotides: TGTGCCAGCACGGATACGCAGTATTTT.

J is TRBJ2-2 and V is TRBV5-4, with TRBD1 matching 8 bases. Looked up from germline, CDR1 is SGHNT and CDR2 is YYREEE (reference sequence). CDR3 length: 14 amino acids. Trimming removed 1 base from V and 4 bases from J; junction bases left unmatched: 0. Written as DNA, the CDR3 is TGTGCCAGCAGCTTGACAGGGGGCACCGGGGAGCTGTTTTTT. Protein: CASSLTGGTGELFF. Based on the CDR3 plus reference TRBV5-4 and TRBJ2-2, the full variable domain is ETGVTQSPTHLIKTRGQQVTLRCSSQSGHNTVSWYQQALGQGPQFIFQYYREEENGRGNFPPRFSGLQFPNYSSELNVNALELDDSALYLCASSLTGGTGELFFGEGSRLTVL.

This clone has a single count. This chain uses TRBV27 with TRBJ2-6; tentative D call: TRBD2 (6 bases). The CDR3 loop spans 17 amino acids. CDR1 MNHEY and CDR2 SMNVEV come from the germline V gene (reference sequence). Between the trimmed V and J ends, which lost 3 bases and 0 bases, there was a span of 12 bases. This chain's CDR3 is CASSFIHGSSGANVLTF. The CDR3 DNA reads TGTGCCAGCAGTTTCATTCACGGGAGCTCTGGGGCCAACGTCCTGACTTTC.

This clone was seen more than once but under ten times. The rearrangement links TRBV10-3 to TRBJ2-7, with a possible D match to TRBD2 (5 bases). The germline V gene encodes CDR1 ENHRY and CDR2 SYGVKD. The CDR3 is 16 residues long. Trimming took 3 bases from V and 0 from J, leaving 15 bases between them. The CDR3 DNA is TGTGCCATCAGTGAAGGCCTGGGCGGACTCTCCTACGAGCAGTACTTC. This gives the protein CAISEGLGGLSYEQYF.

This chain joins TRBV4-1 and TRBJ1-1; 8 nucleotides agree with TRBD1. Trimming cost V 1 base and J 1 base; bases outside gene matches: 5. The CDR3 is made up of 16 amino acids. The V gene's germline CDR1 is MGHRA and CDR2 YSYEKL. The CDR3 reads CASSQVSQGANTEAFF. The CDR3 DNA reads TGCGCCAGCAGCCAAGTGAGCCAGGGGGCGAACACTGAAGCTTTCTTT.

J is TRBJ2-5 and V is TRBV5-4; the D is unclear. V dropped 2 bases and J dropped 4 bases, with 9 bases sitting between them. The germline V gene encodes CDR1 SGHNT and CDR2 YYREEE (reference sequence). The CDR3 sequence is 13 residues long. The CDR3 region has the DNA TGTGCCAGCAGCTTTGTTGGAACAGAGACCCAGTACTTC. Translation: CASSFVGTETQYF.

The chain uses TRBV7-2 and TRBJ2-1; D is perhaps TRBD1 (6 bases). CDR1 SGHTA and CDR2 FQGNSA come from the germline V gene. The V end was cut by 2 bases, the J end by 4 bases, with 12 bases between. The CDR3 consists of 15 residues. In DNA, the CDR3 is TGTGCCAGCAGCTTATTCAGGGGTCGGTACAATGAGCAGTTCTTC. Residues: CASSLFRGRYNEQFF.

V and J are TRBV5-1 and TRBJ2-1, with D tentatively TRBD2 (7 bases). The V end lost 4 bases, the J end lost 7 bases, and 18 bases lay between the germline ends. CDR3 length: 15 residues. Germline CDR1 and CDR2: SGHRS and YFSETQ. The DNA for the CDR3 is TGCGCCAGCAGCCCGGGGGCGGGAGACGGGAATGAGCAGTTCTTC. Amino acid sequence: CASSPGAGDGNEQFF.

The CDR3 reads CASSLGQKIDTQYF. CDR3 sequence (DNA): TGTGCCAGCAGCTTAGGACAGAAGATAGATACGCAGTATTTT. V is TRBV7-3 and J is TRBJ2-3; possible D gene TRBD1, 6 bases. Germline loops: CDR1 SGHTA, CDR2 FQGTGA. The CDR3 loop spans 14 amino acids. The ends were cut back, 2 bases at V and 5 bases at J, with 11 bases in the middle.

The V and J genes are TRBV30 and TRBJ2-2; no clear D. This CDR3 has 13 amino acids. Trimming pared 3 bases from V and 3 bases from J, leaving 8 bases between. Per the germline V gene, CDR1 is GTSNPN and CDR2 is SVGIG (reference sequence). CDR3 residues: CAWSTDYTGELFF. The CDR3 nucleotides are TGTGCCTGGAGCACAGATTACACCGGGGAGCTGTTTTTT.

This chain joins TRBV29-1 and TRBJ2-7; 11 nucleotides align to TRBD2. V lost 2 bases to trimming and J lost 6 bases; unmatched junction nucleotides: 3. CDR1 SQVTM and CDR2 ANQGSEA come from the germline V gene. CDR3 length: 13 residues. CDR3 amino acids: CSVEIAGGLEQYF. As DNA, the CDR3 is TGCAGCGTTGAAATAGCGGGAGGGCTCGAGCAGTACTTC.

The CDR3 sequence: CVWNEQFF. In nucleotides, the CDR3 is TGTGTTTGGAATGAGCAGTTCTTC. The V call is TRBV7-9, the J call TRBJ2-1; D call uncertain. The CDR3 is 8 residues long. CDR1 is SEHNR, CDR2 FQNEAQ, per germline (reference sequence).

V gene TRBV5-1 combines with J gene TRBJ2-7, with D possibly matching TRBD2 (6 bases). This CDR3 has 14 residues. V was cut by 5 bases and J by 4 bases, with 16 bases left in between. The germline CDR1 and CDR2 sequences are SGHRS and YFSETQ. The CDR3 sequence is CASREQIAEYEQYF. The DNA for the CDR3 is TGCGCCAGCAGGGAACAGATAGCGGAATACGAGCAGTACTTC.

V is TRBV29-1 and J is TRBJ1-1, with no clear D. Germline values: CDR1 SQVTM, CDR2 ANQGSEA. V was cut by 3 bases and J by 2 bases, with 10 bases left in between. The CDR3 is made up of 13 amino acids. CDR3 protein: CSVDLQQNTEAFF. In DNA, the CDR3 is TGCAGCGTTGATCTTCAACAAAACACTGAAGCTTTCTTT.

The chain carries TRBV5-4 and TRBJ1-1; D ambiguous. The CDR3 has 12 residues. CDR1 and CDR2 (germline): SGHNT, YYREEE (reference sequence). With 4 bases removed from V and 1 base from J, the gap between germline ends came to 5 bases. The CDR3 bases are TGTGCCAGCAGCCCAGGGAACACTGAAGCTTTCTTT. It codes for CASSPGNTEAFF.

This clone has a handful of counts. This CDR3 reads CASSLRAGNPRFYEQYF. The CDR3 nucleotides read TGTGCCAGCAGCTTACGGGCGGGGAACCCGCGTTTCTACGAGCAGTACTTC. The chain joins TRBV7-6 to TRBJ2-7, with a possible D match to TRBD2 (6 bases). This CDR3 has 17 residues. Germline CDR1 reads SGHVS; CDR2 reads FNYEAQ. Deletions cut 2 bases from V and 3 bases from J, with 20 bases between.

V gene TRBV15 combines with J gene TRBJ2-5; D unclear. The CDR3 has 12 amino acids. Germline lookup yields CDR1 LNHNV and CDR2 YYDKDF (reference sequence). V dropped 1 base and J dropped 5 bases, with 5 bases sitting between them. CDR3 in amino acids: CATSRGTETQYF. The CDR3 DNA reads TGTGCCACCAGCAGAGGGACGGAGACCCAGTACTTC.

The chain carries TRBV6-5 and TRBJ2-7; 10 nucleotides agree with TRBD2. Germline loops: CDR1 MNHEY, CDR2 SVGAGI. J gave up 0 bases and V 8 bases, and 1 base lay outside the gene matches. The CDR3 runs to 13 residues. The CDR3, as DNA: TGTGCCAGCGCTAGCGGGAGCTCCTACGAGCAGTACTTC. Amino acids: CASASGSSYEQYF.

This clone showed up just a few times. The rearrangement joins TRBV29-1 to TRBJ2-7, with 10 bases fitting TRBD2. CDR3 length equals 14 residues. Germline V gives CDR1 SQVTM, CDR2 ANQGSEA. Trimming took 4 bases from V and 1 from J; bases not matched to a gene: 4. The CDR3 here is CSVAEAGGSYEQYF. The CDR3 DNA is TGCAGCGTTGCTGAAGCGGGAGGGTCCTACGAGCAGTACTTC.

This clone was counted a few times. The chain couples TRBV4-1 to TRBJ2-5; 10 nucleotides align to TRBD1. The germline V gene has CDR1 MGHRA and CDR2 YSYEKL. The CDR3 consists of 17 residues. V trimming: 0 bases; J trimming: 5 bases; junction bases outside the gene matches: 9. Here the CDR3 DNA reads TGCGCCAGCAGCCAAGATTACAGGACAGGGGGTAGGGAGACCCAGTACTTC. This sequence encodes CASSQDYRTGGRETQYF.

A word on this clone: Since a much larger clone is just one base distant, this may be a read error. In the same sample, other DNA sequences code for this CDR3. The chain uses TRBV27 and TRBJ1-1; weak D call: TRBD1 (5 bases). The CDR3 sequence is 16 residues long. V was trimmed by 7 bases and J by 5 bases, leaving 23 bases between them. The germline V gene has CDR1 MNHEY and CDR2 SMNVEV (reference sequence). This CDR3 reads CASTLEGPPGRTEAFF. The CDR3 DNA follows: TGTGCCAGCACCCTTGAGGGGCCCCCCGGGCGGACTGAAGCTTTCTTT.

A word on this clone: The same CDR3 arises from other DNA sequences in this sample as well. CDR3: CASSLSRETQYF. The CDR3 DNA is TGTGCCAGCAGCTTAAGTAGGGAGACCCAGTACTTC. This sequence joins TRBV7-2 and TRBJ2-5; D not resolved. CDR1 is SGHTA, CDR2 FQGNSA, per germline. The V end was cut by 2 bases, the J end by 5 bases, with 6 bases between. The CDR3 loop spans 12 amino acids. The full variable domain, in which reference TRBV7-2 and TRBJ2-5 provide the parts outside the CDR3, is GAGVSQSPSNKVTEKGKDVELRCDPISGHTALYWYRQSLGQGLEFLIYFQGNSAPDKSGLPSDRFSAERTGGSVSTLTIQRTQQEDSAVYLCASSLSRETQYFGPGTRLLVL.

This clone has only a few counts. The V call is TRBV30, the J call TRBJ2-1; D possibly corresponds to TRBD1 (5 bases). The V and J ends lost 3 bases and 9 bases respectively, with 18 bases between them. The CDR3 sequence is 14 residues long. The germline gives CDR1 GTSNPN, CDR2 SVGIG (reference sequence). As DNA, the CDR3 is TGTGCCTGGAGCGTTCTAGGTAGGGGCTCTGAGCAGTTCTTC. It codes for CAWSVLGRGSEQFF.

This clone was seen more than once but under ten times. V gene TRBV7-2 combines with J gene TRBJ2-3; 9 nucleotides agree with TRBD2. V dropped 2 bases and J dropped 3; count of bases not matched to a gene: 9. The V gene's germline CDR1 is SGHTA and CDR2 FQGNSA. The CDR3 is made up of 17 amino acids. The DNA for the CDR3 is TGTGCCAGCAGCTTAAGATTCGAGACTAGCGGAACAGATACGCAGTATTTT. This codes for CASSLRFETSGTDTQYF.

The V call is TRBV6-1, the J call TRBJ1-5; 8 bases fit TRBD1. The CDR3 covers 14 residues. The V gene end was trimmed by 6 bases and the J gene end by 6 bases; junction bases not matched to a gene: 7. Germline V gene lookup returns CDR1 MNHNS and CDR2 SASEGT. CDR3 protein: CASSAAGGSQPQHF. The CDR3 DNA reads as TGTGCCAGCAGCGCGGCAGGGGGCAGTCAGCCCCAGCATTTT.

This clone was seen more than once but under ten times. J is TRBJ2-1 and V is TRBV30; no clear D. Germline assignment: CDR1 GTSNPN and CDR2 SVGIG (reference sequence). This CDR3 has 12 amino acids. Trimming shortened V by 3 bases and J by 7 bases, and 10 bases separated the two germline ends. As DNA, the CDR3 is TGTGCCTGGAGCGCAGATCGTAATGAGCAGTTCTTC. It is translated as CAWSADRNEQFF.